This T cell receptor (beta chain) is from a study of blood T cell repertoires in COVID-19. Sequencing used immunoSEQ multiplex PCR; TCRdb keeps in-frame clones, though not all of them. The sample has 390,000 or so clones, around 87% seen once. Trimming took off 5 bases at V and 0 bases at J, with 8 bases between the two ends. There are 15 residues in the CDR3. Germline loops: CDR1 LNHDA, CDR2 SQIVND (reference sequence). The sequenced material came from peripheral blood. The TCR was taken from a woman younger than 45 with COVID-19, enrolled during active disease. This sequence joins TRBV19 and TRBJ2-6; D call uncertain. DNA for the CDR3: TGTGCCAGTAGTGCCAGGCGCTCTGGGGCCAACGTCCTGACTTTC. This sequence encodes CASSARRSGANVLTF.